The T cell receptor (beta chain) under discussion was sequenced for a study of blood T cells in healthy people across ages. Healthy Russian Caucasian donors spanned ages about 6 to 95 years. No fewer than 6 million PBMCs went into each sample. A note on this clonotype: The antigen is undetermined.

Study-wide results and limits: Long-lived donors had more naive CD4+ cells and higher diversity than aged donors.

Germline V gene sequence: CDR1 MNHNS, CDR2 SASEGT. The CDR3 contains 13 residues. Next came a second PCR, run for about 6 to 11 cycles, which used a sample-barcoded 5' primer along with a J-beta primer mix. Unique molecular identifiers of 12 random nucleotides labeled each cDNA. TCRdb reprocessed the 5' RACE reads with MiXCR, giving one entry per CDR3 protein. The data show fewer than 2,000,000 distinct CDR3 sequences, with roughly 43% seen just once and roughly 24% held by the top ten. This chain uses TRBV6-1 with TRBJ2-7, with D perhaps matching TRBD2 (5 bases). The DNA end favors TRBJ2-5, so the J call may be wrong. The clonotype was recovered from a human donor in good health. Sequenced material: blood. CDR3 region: CASRDLGYETQYF. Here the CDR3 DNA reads TGTGCCAGCAGGGACTTAGGGTACGAGACCCAGTACTTC.